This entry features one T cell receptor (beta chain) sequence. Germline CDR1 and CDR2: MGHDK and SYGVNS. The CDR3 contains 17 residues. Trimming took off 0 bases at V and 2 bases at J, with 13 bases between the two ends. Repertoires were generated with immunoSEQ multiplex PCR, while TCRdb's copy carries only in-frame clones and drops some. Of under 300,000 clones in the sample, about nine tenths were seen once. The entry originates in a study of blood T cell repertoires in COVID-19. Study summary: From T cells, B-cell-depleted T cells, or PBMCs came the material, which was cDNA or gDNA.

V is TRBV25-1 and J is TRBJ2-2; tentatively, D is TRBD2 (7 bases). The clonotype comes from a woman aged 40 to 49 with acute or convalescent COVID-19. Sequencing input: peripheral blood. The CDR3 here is CASSEYYGGLNTGELFF. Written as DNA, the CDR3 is TGTGCCAGCAGTGAATATTACGGGGGGCTCAACACCGGGGAGCTGTTTTTT.